One sample yielded the 6 T cell receptor beta chains listed below, sequenced in a study of cytomegalovirus exposure and HLA in healthy donors (dated by TCRdb to 2016 to 2017). Library generation was performed with the immunoSEQ multiplex PCR assay. A mixture of 60 forward primers for TCR Vbeta segments and 13 reverse primers for TCR Jbeta segments was used in the multiplex PCR. Sourced from immuneACCESS, this table was stored by TCRdb with only in-frame sequences that have V and J called. A share of the clones is absent; for the studies checked, an unresolved V gene accounts for under half, and the remainder has no known explanation. This sample is represented by 60,000 or so clones; approximately 80% of them were singletons. About 3.3% of the sample goes to the ten largest clones. Specimen: PBMCs. All receptors come from a woman between 40 and 50 years old in good health and CMV-seropositive.

This chain links TRBV2 with TRBJ2-5; 9 positions agree with TRBD2. There are 15 residues in the CDR3. The germline V gene has CDR1 SNHLY and CDR2 FYNNEI. V was clipped by 6 bases and J by 3 bases; unmatched bases: 8. For the CDR3, the DNA is TGTGCCAGCAGAGGAAATAGCGGGGGCAAAGAGACCCAGTACTTC. This sequence encodes CASRGNSGGKETQYF.

The V gene is TRBV5-4, the J gene TRBJ2-1; the match to TRBD2 covers 8 bases. V shed 5 bases and J 9 bases; nucleotides not matched to a gene: 13. This CDR3 has 15 amino acids. The germline V gene has CDR1 SGHNT and CDR2 YYREEE (reference sequence). The CDR3 protein is CASRPGSGGLFEQFF. The CDR3 nucleotides are TGTGCCAGCAGGCCCGGATCGGGGGGGCTATTTGAGCAGTTCTTC.

V usage is TRBV19 and J usage is TRBJ2-6, with TRBD1 identical over 8 bases. The CDR3 is 19 amino acids. The germline CDR1 and CDR2 sequences are LNHDA and SQIVND (reference sequence). The V and J ends lost 6 bases and 0 bases, in that order; junction bases with no gene match: 13. CDR3 amino acids: CASSTWGTGTGSGANVLTF. In nucleotides, the CDR3 is TGTGCCAGTAGCACCTGGGGGACAGGTACGGGCTCTGGGGCCAACGTCCTGACTTTC. The complete variable domain, with remaining parts taken from reference TRBV19 and TRBJ2-6, reads DGGITQSPKYLFRKEGQNVTLSCEQNLNHDAMYWYRQDPGQGLRLIYYSQIVNDFQKGDIAEGYSVSREKKESFPLTVTSAQKNPTAFYLCASSTWGTGTGSGANVLTFGAGSRLTVL.

This chain connects TRBV11-2 to TRBJ2-4; 7 nucleotides line up with TRBD1. J gave up 0 bases and V 1 base, and 6 bases lay outside the gene matches. Germline V lookup: CDR1 SGHAT, CDR2 FQNNGV. The CDR3 covers 17 residues. The CDR3 bases are TGTGCCAGCAGCTTAGGCACAGGGGTGTTAGCCAAAAACATTCAGTACTTC. This encodes CASSLGTGVLAKNIQYF.

This chain's CDR3 is CASSTGSGYTF. In nucleotides, the CDR3 is TGTGCCAGCAGTACAGGGAGTGGCTACACCTTC. This chain uses TRBV7-9 with TRBJ1-2; TRBD1 is a possible D gene (6 bases). This CDR3 comprises 11 residues. Germline values: CDR1 SEHNR, CDR2 FQNEAQ (reference sequence). Trimming took off 6 bases at V and 7 bases at J, with 9 bases between the two ends.

The rearrangement links TRBV6-1 to TRBJ2-1, with D maybe TRBD1 (5 bases). V was clipped by 7 bases and J by 6 bases, with 16 bases between them. CDR1 and CDR2 from the germline V gene are MNHNS and SASEGT. There are 14 residues in the CDR3. CDR3 nucleotide sequence: TGTGCCAGCACTATCCTAACAGGTTTCAATGAGCAGTTCTTC. This translates into CASTILTGFNEQFF.